A single sample gave rise to the 20 T cell receptor beta chains below, sequenced in a study of T-cell reconstitution after alpha-beta-depleted transplantation in children (dated by TCRdb to between 2015 and 2016). Library creation used PCR. Sequenced on an Illumina HiSeq 2500. TCR library preparation used molecular barcoding, with unique molecular identifiers applied to normalize quantification of the TCRbeta repertoire. TCRdb took the public reads, trimmed them with fastp at Q25, ran MiXCR for clone calling and kept in-frame beta chains. Each record represents a unique CDR3 protein, reported with the most common genes and DNA among its rows. This sample comprises fewer than 250,000 distinct CDR3 sequences, around a sixth of them detected only once. The ten largest make up about 39% of the sample. The sample's treatment or condition, from its label and the paper: allogeneic hematopoietic cell transplantation with graft depleted of TCRalphabeta T cells and CD19 B cells.

The specimen comprised PBMCs, mostly from graft donor cells, sampled 360 days after TCRalphabeta/CD19-depleted stem cell transplant. All receptors derive from a male patient between 2 and 15 years old who had a stem cell transplant for acute lymphoblastic leukemia, so the T cells may come from the graft donor.

CDR3 nucleotide sequence: TGCAGCGTCGTGGGAGCGGGTGAGACCCAGTACTTC. Its translation: CSVVGAGETQYF. The rearrangement joins TRBV29-1 to TRBJ2-5; D is possibly TRBD2 (6 bases). There are 12 residues in the CDR3. V was shortened by 6 bases and J by 5 bases, with 13 bases between the two germline ends. Germline-derived CDR1 and CDR2 are SQVTM and ANQGSEA.

J is TRBJ2-7 and V is TRBV12-3 or TRBV12-4; TRBD1 might be the D (5 bases). The CDR3 spans 14 residues. V lost 10 bases, J lost 2 bases, and 18 bases lay in between. CDR3 nucleotide sequence: TGTGCCACCCACAAGTCAGGGTCAACCTACGAGCAGTACTTC. Amino acids: CATHKSGSTYEQYF.

The V and J genes are TRBV9 and TRBJ2-4; D possibly corresponds to TRBD1 (5 bases). From germline, CDR1 is SGDLS and CDR2 YYNGEE. The CDR3 loop spans 15 amino acids. Between the trimmed V and J ends, which lost 3 bases and 1 base, there was a span of 11 bases. The DNA of the CDR3 is TGTGCCAGCAGCGGAGGAGCAGGGGCCAAAAACATTCAGTACTTC. Translation: CASSGGAGAKNIQYF. The variable domain in full, completed from reference TRBV9 and TRBJ2-4, reads DSGVTQTPKHLITATGQRVTLRCSPRSGDLSVYWYQQSLDQGLQFLIQYYNGEERAKGNILERFSAQQFPDLHSELNLSSLELGDSALYFCASSGGAGAKNIQYFGAGTRLSVL.

The rearrangement uses TRBV20-1 and TRBJ2-5, with a weak D call TRBD2 (6 bases). V lost 3 bases, J lost 4 bases, and 12 bases lay in between. The CDR3 is 13 residues long. Per germline, CDR1 DFQATT and CDR2 SNEGSKA (reference sequence). The CDR3 DNA reads as TGCAGTGCTAGGCTCGGGGGTTTAGAGACCCAGTACTTC. Protein sequence: CSARLGGLETQYF.

This rearrangement joins TRBV25-1 to TRBJ1-4, with D hard to call. In germline, CDR1 is MGHDK, CDR2 SYGVNS. The CDR3 has 12 amino acids. With 5 bases removed from V and 5 bases from J, the gap between germline ends came to 6 bases. The CDR3 nucleotides are TGTGCCAGCAGTCCTGGGAATGAAAAACTGTTTTTT. Translating it yields CASSPGNEKLFF.

The chain employs TRBV21-1 and TRBJ2-4; the table's D call, TRBD1, has no DNA check behind it. TRBV21-1 is a listed pseudogene. This CDR3 has 16 amino acids. The CDR3 sequence is CASSKERDRVIYIQYF. The CDR3, as DNA: TGTGCCAGCAGCAAAGAGCGGGACAGGGTAATCTACATTCAGTACTTC.

The chain has TRBV18 and TRBJ2-7, with D tentatively TRBD1 (6 bases). The germline V gene has CDR1 KGHSH and CDR2 LQKENI. Trimming pared 5 bases from V and 4 bases from J, leaving 12 bases between. The CDR3 runs 13 residues. For the CDR3, the DNA is TGTGCCAGCTCAACGGACAGATTTTACGAGCAGTACTTC. As protein: CASSTDRFYEQYF.

This clonotype appeared a few times. Here the CDR3 DNA reads TGTGCCAGCAGCACGCGCCTACAGGGTCCCAATGAAAAACTGTTTTTT. The encoded protein is CASSTRLQGPNEKLFF. This rearrangement joins TRBV7-8 to TRBJ1-4; possibly TRBD1 for D (6 bases). Between the trimmed V and J ends, which lost 5 bases and 5 bases, there was a span of 18 bases. CDR1 and CDR2 (germline): SGHVS, FQNEAQ. The length of the CDR3 is 16 residues.

This clonotype was observed at least ten times. This CDR3 reads CASSLLGSTDTQYF. DNA for the CDR3: TGCGCCAGCAGCTTGTTGGGTAGCACAGATACGCAGTATTTT. The chain is built from TRBV5-1 and TRBJ2-3, with no clear D. The CDR3 runs to 14 residues. The germline V and J ends were trimmed by 1 base and 0 bases, with 6 bases remaining between them. CDR1 is SGHRS and CDR2 is YFSETQ in the germline V gene.

This clonotype came up a few times. The J gene is TRBJ2-2, the V gene TRBV7-7, with TRBD1 matching over 11 bases. Losses at the gene ends were 5 bases for V and 2 bases for J; bases not matched to a gene: 13. CDR1 is SSHAT, CDR2 FNYEAQ, per germline (reference sequence). The CDR3 spans 19 residues. DNA of the CDR3: TGTGCCAGCAGCCTCCGAACCGGGACAGGGGGATCTAACACCGGGGAGCTGTTTTTT. It translates to CASSLRTGTGGSNTGELFF.

The gene calls are TRBV18 and TRBJ2-7; D is ambiguous. The CDR3 contains 13 residues. Trimming took 0 bases from V and 5 from J, leaving 8 bases between them. The V gene's germline CDR1 is KGHSH and CDR2 LQKENI. In nucleotides, the CDR3 is TGTGCCAGCTCACCACCGCCTAGTGACGAGCAGTACTTC. This encodes CASSPPPSDEQYF.

There are a few counts of this clonotype. The V call is TRBV18, the J call TRBJ1-1; TRBD1 is a possible D gene (6 bases). With 4 bases removed from V and 0 bases from J, the gap between germline ends came to 15 bases. Per the germline V gene, CDR1 is KGHSH and CDR2 is LQKENI. This CDR3 contains 16 residues. DNA of the CDR3: TGTGCCAGCTCACAATTAGAGTCAGGGGTGAACACTGAAGCTTTCTTT. It codes for CASSQLESGVNTEAFF.

This clonotype has just a few counts. The rearrangement joins TRBV9 to TRBJ2-7; maybe TRBD2 (6 bases). This CDR3 is 13 amino acids long. V was cut by 4 bases and J by 3 bases, with 11 bases left in between. CDR1 and CDR2 from the germline V gene are SGDLS and YYNGEE. CDR3 region: CASSPEEGYEQYF. The DNA for the CDR3 is TGTGCCAGCAGCCCGGAGGAGGGCTACGAGCAGTACTTC.

About this clonotype: This may stem from a read error, because a much larger clone lies one nucleotide away. The V call is TRBV12-3 or TRBV12-4, the J call TRBJ2-5; a possible D gene is TRBD2 (6 bases). The CDR3 sequence is 15 residues long. CDR3 coding DNA: TGTGCCTGCAGTTTAGACGGGAGCCGAGGAGAGACCCAGTACTTC. Translation: CACSLDGSRGETQYF.

This clonotype was detected ten times or more. The chain recombines TRBV20-1 with TRBJ2-7, with TRBD1 as a possible D gene (6 bases). CDR1 and CDR2 from the germline V gene are DFQATT and SNEGSKA (reference sequence). V gave up 4 bases and J gave up 3 bases, with 13 bases separating them. The length of the CDR3 is 13 residues. The chain's CDR3 is CSATKDSFYEQYF. The CDR3 bases are TGCAGTGCTACCAAGGACAGCTTCTACGAGCAGTACTTC.

V is TRBV5-1 and J is TRBJ2-1; TRBD1 is a possible D gene (5 bases). Trimming left V 4 bases short and J 5 bases short, with 19 bases between. In germline, CDR1 is SGHRS, CDR2 YFSETQ. This CDR3 has 16 amino acids. CDR3: CASSATSGFLHNEQFF. As DNA, the CDR3 is TGCGCCAGCAGCGCGACCTCAGGGTTTCTCCACAATGAGCAGTTCTTC.

This clonotype was recorded at least ten times. The chain couples TRBV7-2 to TRBJ2-1; 11 positions match TRBD2. Per germline, CDR1 SGHTA and CDR2 FQGNSA. This CDR3 comprises 18 residues. V gave up 4 bases and J gave up 7 bases; unmatched junction bases: 15. CDR3 DNA sequence: TGTGCCAGCAGCTCTCACTTGGGGACCGGGACTAGCGGAAATGAGCAGTTCTTC. It yields the protein CASSSHLGTGTSGNEQFF. Together with reference TRBV7-2 and TRBJ2-1, the CDR3 gives the full variable domain: GAGVSQSPSNKVTEKGKDVELRCDPISGHTALYWYRQSLGQGLEFLIYFQGNSAPDKSGLPSDRFSAERTGGSVSTLTIQRTQQEDSAVYLCASSSHLGTGTSGNEQFFGPGTRLTVL.

This clonotype came up a few times. V is TRBV20-1 and J is TRBJ2-1; either TRBD1 or TRBD2 may fit D (5 bases each). The CDR3 has 19 residues. Trimming removed 4 bases from V and 0 bases from J, with 25 bases in between. Germline V CDR1 and CDR2: DFQATT, SNEGSKA (reference sequence). CDR3 coding DNA: TGCAGTGCTACCCGAAGCCTGACGGGACCTTTGAGCTCCTACAATGAGCAGTTCTTC. Its translation: CSATRSLTGPLSSYNEQFF.

Comments on this clonotype: At one end, the junction sequence differs from germline, possibly due to a read error. This chain links TRBV7-2 with TRBJ1-5; D is undetermined. The CDR3 totals 15 residues. CDR1 is SGHTA and CDR2 is FQGNSA in the germline V gene. The CDR3 bases are TGTGCCAGCAGCTTAGGGCAAGGAAGCAATCGGCCCCAGCATTTT. Protein sequence: CASSLGQGSNRPQHF.

The V and J genes are TRBV3-1 and TRBJ2-6; TRBD1 matches 7 bases. With V trimmed by 4 bases and J by 0 bases, 12 bases remained unmatched. The CDR3 totals 19 residues. Looked up from germline, CDR1 is LGHDT and CDR2 is YNNKEL (reference sequence). This chain's CDR3 is CASSPDIGGARSGANVLTF. The DNA of the CDR3 is TGTGCCAGCAGCCCCGACATAGGGGGCGCCCGCTCTGGGGCCAACGTCCTGACTTTC.